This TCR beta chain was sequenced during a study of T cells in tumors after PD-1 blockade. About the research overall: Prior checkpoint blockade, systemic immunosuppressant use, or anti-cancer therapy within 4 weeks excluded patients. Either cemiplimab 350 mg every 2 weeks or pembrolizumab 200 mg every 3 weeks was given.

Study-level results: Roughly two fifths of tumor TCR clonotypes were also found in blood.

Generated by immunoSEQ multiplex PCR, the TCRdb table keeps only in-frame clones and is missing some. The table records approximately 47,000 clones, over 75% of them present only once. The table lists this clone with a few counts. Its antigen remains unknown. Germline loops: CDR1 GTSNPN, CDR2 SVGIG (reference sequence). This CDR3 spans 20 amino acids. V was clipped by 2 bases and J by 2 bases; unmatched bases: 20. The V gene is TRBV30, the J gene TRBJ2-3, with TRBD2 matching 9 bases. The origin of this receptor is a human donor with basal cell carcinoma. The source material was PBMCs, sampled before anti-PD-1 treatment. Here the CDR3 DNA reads TGTGCCTGGAGTTCCCCTTGGCTAGCGGGGTGGACGGCACACACAGATACGCAGTATTTT. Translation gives CAWSSPWLAGWTAHTDTQYF. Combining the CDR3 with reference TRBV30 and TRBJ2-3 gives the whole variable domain SQTIHQWPATLVQPVGSPLSLECTVEGTSNPNLYWYRQAAGRGLQLLFYSVGIGQISSEVPQNLSASRPQDRQFILSSKKLLLSDSGFYLCAWSSPWLAGWTAHTDTQYFGPGTRLTVL.